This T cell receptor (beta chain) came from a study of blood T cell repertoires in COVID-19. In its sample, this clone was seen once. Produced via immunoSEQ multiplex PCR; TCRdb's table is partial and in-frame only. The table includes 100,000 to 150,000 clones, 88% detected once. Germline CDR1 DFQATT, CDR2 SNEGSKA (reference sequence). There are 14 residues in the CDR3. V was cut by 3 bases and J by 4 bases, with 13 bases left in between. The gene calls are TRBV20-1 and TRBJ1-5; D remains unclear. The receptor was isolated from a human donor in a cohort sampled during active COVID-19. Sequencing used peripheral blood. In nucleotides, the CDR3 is TGCAGTGCTAGTGGGTTAGGACTAAATCAGCCCCAGCATTTT. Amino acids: CSASGLGLNQPQHF.